This TCR beta chain came from a study of immune evolution from preneoplasia to lung adenocarcinoma. Concerning this clone itself: As yet, its antigen is unknown.

V dropped 1 base and J dropped 5 bases, with 11 bases sitting between them. This CDR3 comprises 14 residues. The germline gives CDR1 SEHNR, CDR2 FQNEAQ (reference sequence). Study-level findings and limits: Clonality was highest in normal lung, lower in later-stage lesions apparently. Compared with EGFR-mutant or double wild-type lesions, KRAS-mutant nodules were more clonal.

Sequencing was performed with immunoSEQ multiplex PCR; in TCRdb, only in-frame clones are kept and a portion is missing. This sample has roughly 6,600 clones, with over 60% found just once. Two lung cancer pathologists independently confirmed each histologic diagnosis. Nucleic acids came from premalignant or tumor cells enriched by macro-dissection. V usage is TRBV7-9 and J usage is TRBJ1-1; D uncertain. The sample taken for sequencing was FFPE lung adenocarcinoma in situ tissue. This receptor was obtained from a person between 55 and 80 years old with lung adenocarcinoma. The CDR3 protein is CASSLGGAGTEAFF. Here the CDR3 DNA reads TGTGCCAGCAGCTTAGGAGGCGCGGGAACTGAAGCTTTCTTT.